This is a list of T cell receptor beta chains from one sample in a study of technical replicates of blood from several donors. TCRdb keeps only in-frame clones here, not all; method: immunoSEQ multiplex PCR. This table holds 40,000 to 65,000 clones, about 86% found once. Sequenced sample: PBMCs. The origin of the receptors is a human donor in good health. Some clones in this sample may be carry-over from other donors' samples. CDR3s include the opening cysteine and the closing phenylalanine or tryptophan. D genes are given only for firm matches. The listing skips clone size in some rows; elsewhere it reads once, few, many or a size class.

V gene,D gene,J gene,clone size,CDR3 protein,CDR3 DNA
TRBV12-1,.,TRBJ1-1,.,CASSFGPRGTEAFF,TGTGCCAGCAGCTTTGGCCCAAGGGGCACTGAAGCTTTCTTT
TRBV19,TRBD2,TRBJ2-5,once,CASSMGSGGFQETQYF,TGTGCCAGTAGTATGGGGTCGGGGGGGTTTCAAGAGACCCAGTACTTC
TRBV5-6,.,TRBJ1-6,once,CASSLQNSPLHF,TGTGCCAGCAGCTTACAAAATTCACCCCTCCACTTT
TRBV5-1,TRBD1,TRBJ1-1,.,CASSSGQLMNTEAFF,TGCGCCAGCAGCTCGGGACAGCTCATGAACACTGAAGCTTTCTTT
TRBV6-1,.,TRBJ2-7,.,CASSQGGDYEQYF,TGTGCCAGCAGTCAGGGGGGCGACTACGAGCAGTACTTC
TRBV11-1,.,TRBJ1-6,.,CASSIGGIGNSPLHF,TGTGCCAGCAGCATCGGGGGTATAGGCAATTCACCCCTCCACTTT
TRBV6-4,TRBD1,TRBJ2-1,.,CASSPAGTGGYNEQFF,TGTGCCAGCAGTCCGGCTGGGACAGGGGGCTACAATGAGCAGTTCTTC
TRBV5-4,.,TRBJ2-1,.,CASSLGGARDEQFF,TGTGCCAGCAGCTTGGGCGGGGCCAGGGATGAGCAGTTCTTC
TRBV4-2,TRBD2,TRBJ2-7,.,CASSQAGLGYEQYF,TGTGCCAGCAGCCAGGCGGGACTAGGGTACGAGCAGTACTTC
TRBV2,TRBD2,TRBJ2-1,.,CASSLRTSGHYNEQFF,TGTGCCAGCAGCCTTCGGACTAGCGGGCATTACAATGAGCAGTTCTTC
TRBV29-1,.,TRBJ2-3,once,CSVSERPADTQYF,TGCAGCGTTTCCGAGAGGCCAGCAGATACGCAGTATTTT
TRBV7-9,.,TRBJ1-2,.,CASSLTGGGYGYTF,TGTGCCAGCAGCTTGACCGGGGGTGGCTATGGCTACACCTTC
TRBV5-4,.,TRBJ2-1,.,CASSEGPGEYNEQFF,TGTGCCAGCAGCGAGGGCCCAGGGGAATACAATGAGCAGTTCTTC
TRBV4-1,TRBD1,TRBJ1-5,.,CASSRGTGVQPQHF,TGCGCCAGCAGCCGCGGGACAGGGGTCCAGCCCCAGCATTTT
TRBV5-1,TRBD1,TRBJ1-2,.,CASSSTGGYGYTF,TGCGCCAGCAGCTCAACAGGGGGATATGGCTACACCTTC
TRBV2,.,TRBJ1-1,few,CASSDGEVNTEAFF,TGTGCCAGCAGTGATGGGGAGGTGAACACTGAAGCTTTCTTT
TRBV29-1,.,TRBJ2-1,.,CSVRRPYNEQFF,TGCAGCGTAAGGAGGCCCTACAATGAGCAGTTCTTC
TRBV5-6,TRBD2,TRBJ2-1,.,CASSFGLAGREQFF,TGTGCCAGCAGCTTCGGACTAGCGGGCCGGGAGCAGTTCTTC
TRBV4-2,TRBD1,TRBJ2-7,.,CASSQKPGQSYEQYF,TGTGCCAGCAGCCAAAAACCGGGACAGTCCTACGAGCAGTACTTC
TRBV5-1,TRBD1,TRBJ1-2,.,CASSYRVGTGDGYTF,TGCGCCAGCAGCTACCGCGTAGGGACAGGGGACGGCTACACCTTC
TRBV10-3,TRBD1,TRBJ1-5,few,CAIRDRGGEPQHF,TGTGCCATCAGAGACAGGGGTGGTGAGCCCCAGCATTTT
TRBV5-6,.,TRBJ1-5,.,CASSMGLRNQPQHF,TGTGCCAGCAGTATGGGACTTCGAAATCAGCCCCAGCATTTT
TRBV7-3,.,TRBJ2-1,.,CASSLVGWSNEQFF,TGTGCCAGCAGCTTAGTAGGTTGGAGCAATGAGCAGTTCTTC
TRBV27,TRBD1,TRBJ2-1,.,CASSQGTGEPNEQFF,TGTGCCAGCAGCCAAGGGACAGGGGAGCCAAATGAGCAGTTCTTC
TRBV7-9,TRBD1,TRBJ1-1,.,CASRHSDRGRNTEAFF,TGTGCCAGCAGACACTCCGACAGGGGGCGGAACACTGAAGCTTTCTTT